The clone carrying this T cell receptor beta chain was seen a handful of times. No antigen is known for it. The sample belongs to a study of post-analysis software for immune sequencing data. About the research overall: Relapsing-remitting, secondary progressive and progressive-relapsing forms made up the multiple sclerosis disease courses. The study's findings and limits: In patients, TRBV5-6, TRBV5-1 and TRBV20-1 belonged to five TRBV segments found more frequently than in controls.

Tagging with unique molecular identifiers was a feature of the TCR beta cDNA libraries. Each CDR3 protein is one row after TCRdb ran MiXCR on the PCR reads. The sample carries roughly 430,000 distinct CDR3 sequences, 30% to 45% recorded once. The V and J ends lost 3 bases and 4 bases respectively, with 11 bases between them. Per germline, CDR1 SGHRS and CDR2 YFSETQ. The CDR3 has 13 amino acids. Specimen: blood. The chain carries TRBV5-1 and TRBJ2-7; TRBD1 or TRBD2 may be the D gene (5 bases each). The sequence was collected from a girl aged 2-9 years with multiple sclerosis. The CDR3 DNA follows: TGCGCCAGCAGCTGGCTAGCAGGGTACGAGCAGTACTTC. It translates to CASSWLAGYEQYF.